This T cell receptor beta chain was profiled in a study of control samples from healthy donors and cancer patients. CDR1 is MDHEN, CDR2 SYDVKM, per germline. The V and J ends lost 6 bases and 6 bases respectively, with 17 bases between them. CDR3 length equals 15 residues. Here immunoSEQ multiplex PCR was the method, and the copy in TCRdb shows in-frame clones only, minus some. The sample comprises about 40,000 clones, 92% of which are singletons, and 3.6% rests with the top ten. The chain links TRBV28 to TRBJ1-4; no definite D call. Sequenced input: blood. This TCR was recovered from a woman aged 45-65 years in good health. CDR3 in amino acids: CASRGLWPDDEKLFF. CDR3 DNA sequence: TGTGCCAGCAGGGGCCTATGGCCGGACGATGAAAAACTGTTTTTT.